This T cell receptor (beta chain) was found in a study of T cell responses to AZD1222 COVID-19 vaccine. Study-wide context: It was second doses at about 4 or about 12 weeks that were pooled.

TCRdb's copy holds only in-frame clones and misses some; the assay was immunoSEQ multiplex PCR. Of about 120,000 clones in the sample, about 90% were seen once. CDR1 is MDHEN, CDR2 SYDVKM, per germline. The germline V and J ends were trimmed by 3 bases and 5 bases, with 7 bases remaining between them. The CDR3 extends over 12 amino acids. The material sequenced was peripheral blood, taken on day 0 of AZD1222 vaccination. This clonotype was obtained from an adult in good health. The chain employs TRBV28 and TRBJ1-2; no firm D call. In nucleotides, the CDR3 is TGTGCCAGCAGTTTTAAGGGATATGGCTACACCTTC. Amino acid sequence: CASSFKGYGYTF.